A selection of T cell receptor beta chains follows, all from one sample in a study of blood T cell repertoires in COVID-19. TCRdb keeps only in-frame clones here, not all; method: immunoSEQ multiplex PCR. The sample shows about 170,000 clones, approximately 86% of them seen only once. Sequenced: peripheral blood. The receptors originated from a woman aged 80 or older in a cohort sampled during active or convalescent COVID-19. CDR3s include the opening cysteine and the closing phenylalanine or tryptophan. Fields, in order: J gene, D gene, clone size, V gene, CDR3 DNA, CDR3 protein. A D gene is named only where the DNA matches it firmly. For some rows the clone size is stated as once, few or many, or as a class when expanded; others skip it.

>TRBJ1-4|-|-|TRBV28
TGTGCCAGCAGTTTGCGGGGGGGGGAAGAAAAACTGTTTTTT
CASSLRGGEEKLFF
>TRBJ1-5|TRBD1|-|TRBV24-1
TGTGCCACCGGGACAGGGGCTCAGCCCCAGCATTTT
CATGTGAQPQHF
>TRBJ1-3|TRBD1|-|TRBV4-1
TGCGCCAGCAGCCTTCCGGGACAGGGGGCACCAAACACCATATATTTT
CASSLPGQGAPNTIYF
>TRBJ1-4|-|-|TRBV7-9
TGTGCCAGCAGCTTACAGGTTGGGCGAAAACTGTTTTTT
CASSLQVGRKLFF
>TRBJ2-5|TRBD1|few|TRBV18
TGTGCCAGCTCACTACAGGGGTCGGAGACCCAGTACTTC
CASSLQGSETQYF
>TRBJ2-3|TRBD2|many|TRBV25-1
TGTGCCAGCAGTGATCTAGCGGAAGCAGATACGCAGTATTTT
CASSDLAEADTQYF
>TRBJ2-3|-|-|TRBV9
TGTGCCAGCAGCGCGAGGTGGGGACAAACGAGCACAGATACGCAGTATTTT
CASSARWGQTSTDTQYF
>TRBJ1-1|TRBD1|-|TRBV7-2
TGTGCCAGCAGCTCCCAGGGGGTAAACACTGAAGCTTTCTTT
CASSSQGVNTEAFF
>TRBJ2-1|TRBD1|-|TRBV10-3
TGTGCCATCAGTGTTCAGGGGGCGACGAATGAGCAGTTCTTC
CAISVQGATNEQFF
>TRBJ2-2|-|-|TRBV7-2
TGTGCCAGCAGCTCCCGTCGAGGGGGCACCGGGGAGCTGTTTTTT
CASSSRRGGTGELFF
>TRBJ1-2|TRBD1|-|TRBV6-5
TGTGCCAGCAGTTACGTCCCCGGGACAGGGAGCTATGGCTACACCTTC
CASSYVPGTGSYGYTF
>TRBJ2-1|TRBD2|-|TRBV2
TGTGCCAGCAGGCCAGCGGGGAGGTACAATGAGCAGTTCTTC
CASRPAGRYNEQFF
>TRBJ2-3|TRBD2|-|TRBV4-3
TGCGCCAGCAGCAAGATAGCGGGGGGGCCATCTACGCAGTATTTT
CASSKIAGGPSTQYF
>TRBJ1-4|-|-|TRBV7-8
TGTGCCAGCAGCTTAGGGCGGGAAAAACTGTTTTTT
CASSLGREKLFF
>TRBJ1-3|-|-|TRBV9
TGTGCCAGCAGCGTAGCGGGGAACCACGGAAACACCATATATTTT
CASSVAGNHGNTIYF
>TRBJ1-1|-|-|TRBV10-3
TGTGCCATCAGTGACAGAAGTAACACTGAAGCTTTCTTT
CAISDRSNTEAFF
>TRBJ1-2|-|-|TRBV7-8
TGTGCCAGCAGCTTAGGCAGGGTCGAGGGCTACACCTTC
CASSLGRVEGYTF
>TRBJ2-5|TRBD2|-|TRBV5-1
TGCGCCAGCAGCTTGAGGGAGCGGGGCGCGGGGGAGACCCAGTACTTC
CASSLRERGAGETQYF
>TRBJ2-5|TRBD1|-|TRBV5-6
TGTGCCAGCAGCTTACAGGGGCTCTACCAAGAGACCCAGTACTTC
CASSLQGLYQETQYF
>TRBJ1-1|-|-|TRBV7-2
TGTGCCAGCAGCGATTCAGGGGTGGCGAACACTGAAGCTTTCTTT
CASSDSGVANTEAFF
>TRBJ1-2|-|-|TRBV28
TGTGCCAGCAGTCCCACAGGGTTAGCTAACTATGGCTACACCTTC
CASSPTGLANYGYTF
>TRBJ2-1|TRBD2|-|TRBV3-1/TRBV3-2
TGTGCCAGCAGCCAAGTAGGTAGCGGGATCGGGTCCTACAATGAGCAGTTCTTC
CASSQVGSGIGSYNEQFF
>TRBJ1-1|-|-|TRBV9
TGTGCCAGCAGCGTAGAACGTGGCGGTGAAGCTTTCTTT
CASSVERGGEAFF
>TRBJ2-3|-|-|TRBV3-1/TRBV3-2
TGTGCCAGCGGGTATCTCGGGAGAGCAGATACGCAGTATTTT
CASGYLGRADTQYF
>TRBJ1-5|-|-|TRBV6-1
TGTGCCAGCAGTGAAGGACACCCTGATCAGCCCCAGCATTTT
CASSEGHPDQPQHF
>TRBJ1-6|-|-|TRBV6-1
TGTGCCAGCAGTGAATCCCCCGGACAGTATAATTCACCCCTCCACTTT
CASSESPGQYNSPLHF
>TRBJ1-4|-|once|TRBV25-1
TGTGCCAGCAGTGAAACGGCGACAGGTCCCAATGAAAAACTGTTTTTT
CASSETATGPNEKLFF
>TRBJ2-1|-|-|TRBV12-3/TRBV12-4
TGTGCCAGCAGTTCCAACTACGCCAATGAGCAGTTCTTC
CASSSNYANEQFF
>TRBJ1-2|-|-|TRBV13
TGTGCCAGCAGCCCTCGGACGGGGGGGGGCTACACCTTC
CASSPRTGGGYTF
>TRBJ2-1|-|-|TRBV12-3/TRBV12-4
TGTGCCAGCAGGGAGGGACCGCGGTTCTTC
CASREGPRFF